This paragraph covers one T cell receptor (beta chain) sequence. The antigen is not known. With 4 bases removed from V and 5 bases from J, the gap between germline ends came to 14 bases. The CDR3 has 14 amino acids. Germline CDR1 is MGHRA and CDR2 is YSYEKL. This sample is part of a study of T cell responses to AZD1222 COVID-19 vaccine. Clones were sequenced by immunoSEQ multiplex PCR, and TCRdb holds only the in-frame ones, with some missing. The table records 150,000 to 160,000 clones, roughly 90% of them present only once. The study's findings and limits: After two AZD1222 doses, spike-specific TCR breadth and depth rose versus day 0.

The clonotype comes from an adult in good health. The J gene is TRBJ1-2, the V gene TRBV4-1, with no clear D. Sequenced here: peripheral blood, sampled on day 0 of AZD1222 vaccination. The CDR3, as DNA: TGCGCCAGCAGCCTTGGCGTTGCGGAGTATGGCTACACCTTC. Protein: CASSLGVAEYGYTF.